These 17 T cell receptor beta chains came from one sample sequenced in a study of regulatory T cells in long-lasting Graves disease (dated by TCRdb to about 2021). The sample's time point label is to be understood as: newly diagnosed GD, antithyroid drugs for less than 3 months. RNA was extracted from PBMCs in TRIzol for both TCR sequencing and RNA sequencing. Libraries were prepared through multiplex PCR. Sequencing used an Illumina HiSeq 4000. CDR3 regions were amplified by Arm-PCR with iRepertoire HTBI primers to construct TCR beta libraries. TCRdb took the public reads, trimmed them with fastp at Q25, ran MiXCR for clone calling and kept in-frame beta chains. Merged by CDR3 protein, the rows form single entries marked with the most common genes and DNA. In all, the sample holds about 220,000 distinct CDR3 sequences, and approximately 19% of those were seen once. The ten largest account for 10% to 15% of the sample.

This sample was shared with a second study, whose subject was T cells in Graves' hyperthyroidism and ophthalmopathy.

The specimen comprised peripheral blood mononuclear cells (PBMCs), sampled at new diagnosis, from a patient treated with antithyroid drugs. The source is a woman aged 30 to 39 with Graves disease. Donor details come from another sample of the same person, matched by shared clones.

This clonotype occurred many times. The genes are TRBV5-1 and TRBJ2-1; 9 bases are a match to TRBD2. The V gene end was trimmed by 1 base and the J gene end by 7 bases; junction bases not matched to a gene: 6. The CDR3 is 15 amino acids. Germline assignment: CDR1 SGHRS and CDR2 YFSETQ. For the CDR3, the DNA is TGCGCCAGCAGCTTGACGGCGGGAGGGACTAATGAGCAGTTCTTC. This sequence encodes CASSLTAGGTNEQFF.

This clonotype was seen many times. The chain couples TRBV6-1 to TRBJ1-1, with 7 bases fitting TRBD1. The junction had 6 bases not matched to a gene; V was cut back by 7 bases and J by 7 bases. The V gene's germline CDR1 is MNHNS and CDR2 SASEGT. The CDR3 extends over 12 amino acids. CDR3 nucleotide sequence: TGTGCCAGCACGGGGACAGTCTATGAAGCTTTCTTT. Translated: CASTGTVYEAFF.

The DNA for the CDR3 is TGTGCCAGCAGTTCGATTATCCGGACTAGCGGGAGATGGGATACGCAGTATTTT. Translating it yields CASSSIIRTSGRWDTQYF. This chain joins TRBV27 and TRBJ2-4; 13 bases are shared with TRBD2. Gene TRBJ2-3 matches the end of the DNA better, so the J call may be wrong. There are 18 residues in the CDR3. Germline V gene sequence: CDR1 MNHEY, CDR2 SMNVEV (reference sequence).

This clonotype came up many times. This chain joins TRBV5-1 and TRBJ1-2, with no clear D. Trimming removed 3 bases at V and 1 base at J, with 13 bases between. Germline V gene lookup returns CDR1 SGHRS and CDR2 YFSETQ. The CDR3 spans 15 residues. CDR3 in DNA: TGCGCCAGCAGCTACACCGGGGAGTTTAACTATGGCTACACCTTC. Amino acid sequence: CASSYTGEFNYGYTF.

In this sample, this clonotype turned up many times. This sequence joins TRBV30 and TRBJ1-6, with 10 bases lining up with TRBD1. Losses at the gene ends were 2 bases for V and 8 bases for J; bases not matched to a gene: 6. Germline V lookup: CDR1 GTSNPN, CDR2 SVGIG (reference sequence). This CDR3 has 15 amino acids. The CDR3 protein is CAWSFTGTGDSPLHF. The CDR3 coding sequence is TGTGCCTGGAGTTTCACCGGGACAGGGGATTCACCCCTCCACTTT.

This clonotype was detected many times. The V call is TRBV7-8, the J call TRBJ1-3; TRBD1 matches at 7 bases. There are 15 residues in the CDR3. V shed 3 bases, J shed 0 bases, and the junction held 2 bases outside the gene matches. The germline V gene has CDR1 SGHVS and CDR2 FQNEAQ. The CDR3 DNA reads TGTGCCAGCAGCTTGGGACAGAGCTCTGGAAACACCATATATTTT. It specifies CASSLGQSSGNTIYF. Full variable domain (rest looked up from reference TRBV7-8 and TRBJ1-3): GAGVSQSPRYKVAKRGQDVALRCDPISGHVSLFWYQQALGQGPEFLTYFQNEAQLDKSGLPSDRFFAERPEGSVSTLKIQRTQQEDSAVYLCASSLGQSSGNTIYFGEGSWLTVV.

This clonotype was found many times. The chain employs TRBV5-8 and TRBJ2-5; 10 nucleotides agree with TRBD2. Per the germline V gene, CDR1 is SGHTS and CDR2 is YDEGEE. The J segment lost 5 bases and the V segment lost 4 bases, leaving 8 bases of the junction unmatched. The CDR3 spans 15 residues. The CDR3 DNA sequence: TGTGCCAGCAGCACTGGTCGAGCGGGAGGGGAGACCCAGTACTTC. This gives the protein CASSTGRAGGETQYF.

This clonotype was seen ten or more times. This chain links TRBV30 with TRBJ2-5, with TRBD2 as a possible D gene (6 bases). V was pared by 3 bases and J by 5 bases, with 13 bases between. Germline V gene sequence: CDR1 GTSNPN, CDR2 SVGIG (reference sequence). The CDR3 extends over 13 amino acids. CDR3 DNA sequence: TGTGCCTGGAGATGGGGGGATATCGAGACCCAGTACTTC. It specifies CAWRWGDIETQYF.

The chain has TRBV6-2 or TRBV6-3 and TRBJ2-1, with 11 bases matching TRBD2. The V and J ends lost 2 bases and 6 bases, in that order; junction bases with no gene match: 3. Germline CDR1 and CDR2: MNHEY and SVGEGT. This CDR3 comprises 15 residues. The CDR3 region has the DNA TGTGCCAGCAGTTACGGGACTAGCGGTGGCAATGAGCAGTTCTTC. Translating gives CASSYGTSGGNEQFF.

This chain connects TRBV19 to TRBJ2-1, with TRBD2 as a possible D gene (6 bases). The germline V gene encodes CDR1 LNHDA and CDR2 SQIVND (reference sequence). This CDR3 comprises 13 residues. The V end lost 1 base, the J end lost 12 bases, and 13 bases lay between the germline ends. In DNA form, the CDR3 reads TGTGCCAGTAGTATAGTGGAGGGCAGGGTGCAGTTCTTC. Translation: CASSIVEGRVQFF.

This clonotype was counted many times. CDR3 coding DNA: TGTGCCAGCAGCTTAGAGGGGGTAGACGGTCATAGCAATCAGCCCCAGCATTTT. It specifies CASSLEGVDGHSNQPQHF. The chain uses TRBV7-9 and TRBJ1-5, with D tentatively TRBD1 (6 bases). The V end was cut by 1 base, the J end by 0 bases, with 16 bases between. The CDR3 is made up of 18 amino acids. Looked up from germline, CDR1 is SEHNR and CDR2 is FQNEAQ (reference sequence). The full variable domain, with the rest looked up from reference TRBV7-9 and TRBJ1-5, is DTGVSQNPRHKITKRGQNVTFRCDPISEHNRLYWYRQTLGQGPEFLTYFQNEAQLEKSRLLSDRFSAERPKGSFSTLEIQRTEQGDSAMYLCASSLEGVDGHSNQPQHFGDGTRLSIL.

At least ten counts were recorded for this clonotype. The V and J genes are TRBV24-1 and TRBJ2-1, with 9 bases fitting TRBD2. Trimming took 3 bases from V and 7 from J; bases not matched to a gene: 21. The CDR3 length is 20 residues. The germline gives CDR1 KGHDR, CDR2 SFDVKD. The DNA of the CDR3 is TGTGCCACCAGTGATAGCAGGTCCCCTAGGGCGGGAGGGGGTCTGAATGAGCAGTTCTTC. Its protein product is CATSDSRSPRAGGGLNEQFF.

Points on this clonotype: Since the CDR3 does not end with the conserved phenylalanine or tryptophan, this likely comes from a read error. This chain links TRBV2 with TRBJ2-6, with 11 bases aligning to TRBD1. Germline trimming cut 5 bases from V and 13 bases from J; bases unmatched to any gene: 13. This CDR3 has 16 residues. CDR1 SNHLY and CDR2 FYNNEI come from the germline V gene. CDR3 loop: CASSHAGTGGGMVLTL. In DNA form, the CDR3 reads TGTGCCAGCAGTCATGCGGGGACAGGGGGGGGGATGGTCCTGACTCTC.

This clonotype showed up many times. The chain has TRBV7-8 and TRBJ1-5; 7 bases agree with TRBD1. Germline CDR1 is SGHVS and CDR2 is FQNEAQ. The CDR3 length is 16 residues. V was pared by 5 bases and J by 0 bases, with 7 bases of the junction left unmatched. The CDR3 DNA follows: TGTGCCAGCAGCACGCGGGACAGAGATAGCAATCAGCCCCAGCATTTT. Its protein is CASSTRDRDSNQPQHF. Full variable domain (missing parts from reference TRBV7-8 and TRBJ1-5): GAGVSQSPRYKVAKRGQDVALRCDPISGHVSLFWYQQALGQGPEFLTYFQNEAQLDKSGLPSDRFFAERPEGSVSTLKIQRTQQEDSAVYLCASSTRDRDSNQPQHFGDGTRLSIL.

This clonotype has a count of ten or more. The chain carries TRBV6-1 and TRBJ1-2; perhaps TRBD1 as D (6 bases). Germline V gene data show CDR1 as MNHNS and CDR2 as SASEGT. The V and J ends lost 4 bases and 4 bases respectively, with 13 bases between them. This CDR3 spans 14 amino acids. CDR3 in amino acids: CASSGKGDVYGYTF. CDR3 bases: TGTGCCAGCAGTGGCAAGGGGGATGTCTATGGCTACACCTTC.

This clonotype was detected ten times or more. The chain is built from TRBV5-5 and TRBJ1-1; possible D gene TRBD1, 5 bases. The CDR3 runs 14 residues. V was clipped by 4 bases and J by 4 bases, with 14 bases between them. Germline loops: CDR1 SGHKS, CDR2 YYEKEE (reference sequence). CDR3 loop: CASSLALGGTEAFF. The CDR3, as DNA: TGTGCCAGCAGCCTGGCCCTTGGGGGCACTGAAGCTTTCTTT. Drawing the rest from reference TRBV5-5 and TRBJ1-1, the complete variable domain is DAGVTQSPTHLIKTRGQQVTLRCSPISGHKSVSWYQQVLGQGPQFIFQYYEKEERGRGNFPDRFSARQFPNYSSELNVNALLLGDSALYLCASSLALGGTEAFFGQGTRLTVV.

At least ten counts were recorded for this clonotype. The gene calls are TRBV29-1 and TRBJ2-7; possibly TRBD1 or TRBD2 for D (5 bases each). Between the trimmed V and J ends, which lost 7 bases and 6 bases, there was a span of 19 bases. The CDR3 runs to 13 residues. Looked up from germline, CDR1 is SQVTM and CDR2 is ANQGSEA. DNA of the CDR3: TGCAGCGCCAACTTGAGGGGACCCGGCGAGCAGTACTTC. It encodes CSANLRGPGEQYF.